One and the same sample provided the 32 T cell receptor beta chains below, sequenced in a study of T cells in Graves' hyperthyroidism and ophthalmopathy. TCR beta CDR3 regions were amplified from RNA. Initially, a first-round RT-PCR of the TCR CDR3 employed the HTBI primer set. Each CDR3 protein gets one entry after TCRdb re-called the multiplex PCR reads with MiXCR. The sample has more than 500,000 distinct CDR3 sequences; roughly 14% are singletons. The specimen was blood. All receptors come from a woman between 35 and 50 years old with Graves' ophthalmopathy.

The rearrangement links TRBV30 to TRBJ1-5, with D unclear. The CDR3 is 13 amino acids. Trimming cost V 1 base and J 0 bases, with 4 bases left between them. Germline CDR1 is GTSNPN and CDR2 is SVGIG (reference sequence). This CDR3 is CAWSGSSNQPQHF. CDR3 in DNA: TGTGCCTGGAGTGGAAGTAGCAATCAGCCCCAGCATTTT.

This clonotype appeared a few times. The chain uses TRBV7-2 and TRBJ2-2; 9 bases agree with TRBD1. CDR3 length equals 19 residues. Germline assignment: CDR1 SGHTA and CDR2 FQGNSA. The J segment lost 1 base and the V segment lost 5 bases, leaving 14 bases of the junction unmatched. CDR3 protein: CASSVGQGRYILNTGELFF. The CDR3 nucleotides are TGTGCCAGCAGCGTCGGACAGGGGCGCTATATATTGAACACCGGGGAGCTGTTTTTT. The full variable domain, with the rest looked up from reference TRBV7-2 and TRBJ2-2, is GAGVSQSPSNKVTEKGKDVELRCDPISGHTALYWYRQSLGQGLEFLIYFQGNSAPDKSGLPSDRFSAERTGGSVSTLTIQRTQQEDSAVYLCASSVGQGRYILNTGELFFGEGSRLTVL.

Only a few counts were recorded for this clonotype. This chain connects TRBV6-2 or TRBV6-3 to TRBJ2-7, with 7 bases that match TRBD1. Per germline, CDR1 MNHEY and CDR2 SVGEGT. The CDR3 has 15 residues. Trimming removed 5 bases from V and 3 bases from J; junction bases left unmatched: 10. This chain's CDR3 is CASSGIGQANYEQYF. As DNA, the CDR3 is TGTGCCAGCAGTGGGATTGGACAGGCTAACTACGAGCAGTACTTC.

This clonotype was recorded many times. This sequence joins TRBV5-1 and TRBJ2-2; TRBD2 matches 7 bases. Germline lookup yields CDR1 SGHRS and CDR2 YFSETQ. The J segment lost 5 bases and the V segment lost 1 base, leaving 8 bases of the junction unmatched. The CDR3 has 16 amino acids. The CDR3 region is CASSLSTSPGTGELFF. The CDR3 DNA reads TGCGCCAGCAGCTTGTCGACTAGCCCTGGGACCGGGGAGCTGTTTTTT. The full variable domain, its missing parts supplied by reference TRBV5-1 and TRBJ2-2, is KAGVTQTPRYLIKTRGQQVTLSCSPISGHRSVSWYQQTPGQGLQFLFEYFSETQRNKGNFPGRFSGRQFSNSRSEMNVSTLELGDSALYLCASSLSTSPGTGELFFGEGSRLTVL.

This clonotype was seen at least ten times. The CDR3 spells CASSFISGQGRETQYF. Here the CDR3 DNA reads TGTGCCAGCAGTTTTATTTCGGGACAGGGACGAGAGACCCAGTACTTC. This chain uses TRBV6-5 with TRBJ2-5, with TRBD1 matching over 9 bases. This CDR3 contains 16 residues. V trimming: 4 bases; J trimming: 4 bases; junction bases outside the gene matches: 10. CDR1 is MNHEY and CDR2 is SVGAGI in the germline V gene.

Ten or more counts support this clonotype. V and J are TRBV11-2 and TRBJ2-7; TRBD2 matches at 10 bases. The V gene end was trimmed by 5 bases and the J gene end by 2 bases; junction bases not matched to a gene: 9. Germline V lookup: CDR1 SGHAT, CDR2 FQNNGV. The CDR3 is 16 amino acids. In DNA form, the CDR3 reads TGTGCCAGCAGCACACCCTGGACTAGCGGACCCTACGAGCAGTACTTC. Protein sequence: CASSTPWTSGPYEQYF. The whole variable domain, filled in from reference TRBV11-2 and TRBJ2-7, reads EAGVAQSPRYKIIEKRQSVAFWCNPISGHATLYWYQQILGQGPKLLIQFQNNGVVDDSQLPKDRFSAERLKGVDSTLKIQPAKLEDSAVYLCASSTPWTSGPYEQYFGPGTRLTVT.

This clonotype has a count of ten or more. V gene TRBV11-2 combines with J gene TRBJ1-2; TRBD1 aligns across 11 bases. V shed 4 bases and J 8 bases; nucleotides not matched to a gene: 3. CDR3 length equals 13 residues. Germline V gene sequence: CDR1 SGHAT, CDR2 FQNNGV. In nucleotides, the CDR3 is TGTGCCAGCAGCTCCTGGACAGGGGGCGGCTACACCTTC. As protein: CASSSWTGGGYTF.

This clonotype has at least ten counts. The chain employs TRBV6-2 or TRBV6-3 and TRBJ2-2, with TRBD1 matching over 7 bases. CDR3 size: 17 residues. Germline assignment: CDR1 MNHEY and CDR2 SVGEGT. After removal of 2 bases from V and 3 bases from J, the junction contained 9 bases not matched to a gene. CDR3 sequence: CASSYATGVIDTGELFF. Written as DNA, the CDR3 is TGTGCCAGCAGTTACGCCACAGGGGTAATAGACACCGGGGAGCTGTTTTTT.

The chain's CDR3 is CATSGGGNVETQYF. CDR3 nucleotide sequence: TGTGCCACTTCGGGGGGCGGGAACGTTGAGACCCAGTACTTC. This chain uses TRBV19 with TRBJ2-5; TRBD2 is a possible D gene (7 bases). The V end lost 10 bases, the J end lost 5 bases, and 20 bases lay between the germline ends. There are 14 residues in the CDR3. The V gene's germline CDR1 is LNHDA and CDR2 SQIVND (reference sequence).

There are many counts of this clonotype. J is TRBJ2-2 and V is TRBV25-1; D unresolved. Germline CDR1 is MGHDK and CDR2 is SYGVNS. This CDR3 has 14 residues. Trimming left V 3 bases short and J 4 bases short, with 9 bases between. The CDR3 is CASSEYSSTGELFF. CDR3 coding DNA: TGTGCCAGCAGTGAGTACAGCTCCACCGGGGAGCTGTTTTTT.

This clonotype was counted many times. This chain joins TRBV12-3 or TRBV12-4 and TRBJ2-7; TRBD2 is a possible D gene (5 bases). This CDR3 comprises 15 residues. The ends were cut back, 3 bases at V and 1 base at J, with 13 bases in the middle. The CDR3 reads CASSFTLAASYEQYF. CDR3 in DNA: TGTGCCAGCAGTTTCACTCTAGCAGCGTCCTACGAGCAGTACTTC.

At least ten counts were recorded for this clonotype. The chain is built from TRBV2 and TRBJ2-7; tentative D call: TRBD2 (6 bases). The length of the CDR3 is 13 residues. V was cut by 10 bases and J by 0 bases, with 13 bases left in between. CDR1 is SNHLY, CDR2 FYNNEI, per germline. The CDR3 sequence: CAILGEVSYEQYF. For the CDR3, the DNA is TGTGCCATATTGGGGGAGGTCTCCTACGAGCAGTACTTC. Full variable domain (outside the CDR3, taken from reference TRBV2 and TRBJ2-7): EPEVTQTPSHQVTQMGQEVILRCVPISNHLYFYWYRQILGQKVEFLVSFYNNEISEKSEIFDDQFSVERPDGSNFTLKIRSTKLEDSAMYFCAILGEVSYEQYFGPGTRLTVT.

In this sample, this clonotype turned up many times. The chain couples TRBV7-9 to TRBJ2-2; possible D gene TRBD1, 5 bases. V gave up 5 bases and J gave up 8 bases, with 15 bases separating them. This CDR3 region has 14 residues. CDR1 is SEHNR, CDR2 FQNEAQ, per germline (reference sequence). The CDR3 sequence is CASSIVTVPGELFF. The CDR3 coding sequence is TGTGCCAGCAGCATTGTGACAGTCCCAGGGGAGCTGTTTTTT.

This clonotype has at least ten counts. The chain carries TRBV27 and TRBJ2-2, with D maybe TRBD2 (6 bases). Germline values: CDR1 MNHEY, CDR2 SMNVEV (reference sequence). The CDR3 runs to 15 residues. With 8 bases removed from V and 1 base from J, the gap between germline ends came to 14 bases. CDR3 residues: CASGRSGVNTGELFF. CDR3 coding DNA: TGTGCCAGCGGTCGCTCGGGGGTGAACACCGGGGAGCTGTTTTTT.

This clonotype was detected many times. V usage is TRBV30 and J usage is TRBJ2-5, with TRBD1 matching 8 bases. CDR3 length: 15 amino acids. V shed 6 bases and J 4 bases; nucleotides not matched to a gene: 13. Per the germline V gene, CDR1 is GTSNPN and CDR2 is SVGIG (reference sequence). Here the CDR3 reads CACGQGLTNGETQYF. CDR3 sequence (DNA): TGTGCCTGCGGACAGGGACTCACCAATGGAGAGACCCAGTACTTC.

At least ten counts were recorded for this clonotype. This chain connects TRBV28 to TRBJ1-2; D uncertain. V lost 7 bases and J lost 4, with 10 bases in between. CDR1 MDHEN and CDR2 SYDVKM come from the germline V gene. CDR3 length: 12 amino acids. The CDR3 protein is CASTGYVYGYTF. The CDR3 nucleotides read TGTGCCAGCACGGGGTATGTCTATGGCTACACCTTC.

This clonotype was observed many times. The chain links TRBV28 to TRBJ2-7, with D possibly being TRBD1 (6 bases). The ends were cut back, 6 bases at V and 1 base at J, with 10 bases in the middle. Germline lookup yields CDR1 MDHEN and CDR2 SYDVKM. This CDR3 comprises 13 residues. CDR3 coding DNA: TGTGCCAGCAGCCAGGGGATTTCCTACGAGCAGTACTTC. This codes for CASSQGISYEQYF.

The V and J genes are TRBV7-9 and TRBJ1-2; D is perhaps TRBD1 (5 bases). CDR1 and CDR2 (germline): SEHNR, FQNEAQ (reference sequence). V was shortened by 7 bases and J by 3 bases, with 15 bases between the two germline ends. CDR3 length: 14 residues. The CDR3 bases are TGTGCCAGCATCCCCGGGTGGGGGGACTATGGCTACACCTTC. The encoded protein is CASIPGWGDYGYTF.

This clonotype has at least ten counts. The chain has TRBV6-2 or TRBV6-3 and TRBJ2-5; 7 nucleotides align to TRBD1. CDR3 length: 15 amino acids. The J segment lost 4 bases and the V segment lost 6 bases, leaving 11 bases of the junction unmatched. CDR1 is MNHEY and CDR2 is SVGEGT in the germline V gene. In DNA form, the CDR3 reads TGTGCCAGCAGCCGCGACAGGGTCGGCCTAGAGACCCAGTACTTC. This sequence encodes CASSRDRVGLETQYF.

Comment on this clonotype: The final CDR3 position lacks the conserved phenylalanine or tryptophan, pointing to a likely read error. This sequence joins TRBV11-1 and TRBJ1-1; 8 nucleotides match TRBD1. Looked up from germline, CDR1 is SGHAT and CDR2 is FQDESV (reference sequence). The CDR3 spans 14 residues. J was trimmed by 5 bases and V by 5 bases; bases with no gene match: 7. CDR3 bases: TGTGCCAGCAGCGTGGGACAGGTCAGGACTGAAGCTTTCCTT. Encoded protein: CASSVGQVRTEAFL.

The chain combines TRBV30 with TRBJ1-1; D unresolved. The ends were cut back, 0 bases at V and 4 bases at J, with 12 bases in the middle. CDR1 is GTSNPN and CDR2 is SVGIG in the germline V gene (reference sequence). The CDR3 is 14 residues long. The CDR3 protein is CAWSVRNPITEAFF. The CDR3 region has the DNA TGTGCCTGGAGTGTACGTAATCCCATCACTGAAGCTTTCTTT.

This clonotype was picked up many times. The genes are TRBV7-2 and TRBJ2-7; 9 nucleotides line up with TRBD2. The ends lost 5 bases at V and 2 bases at J; junction bases unmatched: 4. This CDR3 comprises 14 residues. CDR1 is SGHTA, CDR2 FQGNSA, per germline. The DNA for the CDR3 is TGTGCCAGCAGCACCTTAGCGGGAGCCTACGAGCAGTACTTC. Protein sequence: CASSTLAGAYEQYF.

V gene TRBV4-2 combines with J gene TRBJ2-7, with 9 bases that match TRBD2. This CDR3 has 15 amino acids. V gave up 1 base and J gave up 7 bases; unmatched junction bases: 8. Germline loops: CDR1 LGHNA, CDR2 YNFKEQ. CDR3 nucleotides: TGTGCCAGCAGCCAAGTAAAAGCGGGAGGACGTGAGCAGTACTTC. Protein product: CASSQVKAGGREQYF.

This clonotype came up many times. V usage is TRBV28 and J usage is TRBJ1-5; perhaps TRBD1 as D (5 bases). Germline values: CDR1 MDHEN, CDR2 SYDVKM. The CDR3 contains 14 residues. V lost 8 bases to trimming and J lost 3 bases, with 14 bases between them. This CDR3 reads CASALTGLNQPQHF. CDR3 nucleotides: TGTGCCAGCGCGCTTACAGGACTCAATCAGCCCCAGCATTTT. Looking up the rest from reference TRBV28 and TRBJ1-5 gives the full variable domain: DVKVTQSSRYLVKRTGEKVFLECVQDMDHENMFWYRQDPGLGLRLIYFSYDVKMKEKGDIPEGYSVSREKKERFSLILESASTNQTSMYLCASALTGLNQPQHFGDGTRLSIL.

V and J are TRBV12-3 or TRBV12-4 and TRBJ1-1; a weak D match, TRBD1 (5 bases). The CDR3 is made up of 16 amino acids. Trimming pared 4 bases from V and 0 bases from J, leaving 15 bases between. The CDR3 DNA reads TGTGCCAGCAGTTCCTACCCAACGGACATGAACACTGAAGCTTTCTTT. It specifies CASSSYPTDMNTEAFF.

This clonotype occurred many times. The V call is TRBV5-6, the J call TRBJ2-1; the D gene is possibly TRBD2 (5 bases). Germline CDR1 and CDR2: SGHDT and YYEEEE. The CDR3 has 16 residues. V lost 4 bases and J 4 bases, leaving 18 bases between the germline ends. The CDR3 loop reads CASSTEGLGLYNEQFF. The CDR3 DNA is TGTGCCAGCAGCACCGAGGGCCTAGGGTTGTACAATGAGCAGTTCTTC. Full variable domain (remainder filled in from reference TRBV5-6 and TRBJ2-1): DAGVTQSPTHLIKTRGQQVTLRCSPKSGHDTVSWYQQALGQGPQFIFQYYEEEERQRGNFPDRFSGHQFPNYSSELNVNALLLGDSALYLCASSTEGLGLYNEQFFGPGTRLTVL.

This clonotype was found many times. The rearrangement joins TRBV11-2 to TRBJ2-2; no clear D gene. This CDR3 has 14 amino acids. V was clipped by 4 bases and J by 6 bases, with 12 bases between them. Germline V gene lookup returns CDR1 SGHAT and CDR2 FQNNGV. The CDR3 spells CASSSDLLPGELFF. CDR3 DNA sequence: TGTGCCAGCAGCTCCGACTTGCTACCCGGGGAGCTGTTTTTT.

This clonotype was picked up many times. The gene calls are TRBV5-1 and TRBJ2-7; no clear D gene. The CDR3 loop spans 13 amino acids. Between the trimmed V and J ends, which lost 4 bases and 3 bases, there was a span of 11 bases. The V gene's germline CDR1 is SGHRS and CDR2 YFSETQ. The CDR3 here is CASSLRNSYEQYF. Written as DNA, the CDR3 is TGCGCCAGCAGCCTCCGGAACAGCTACGAGCAGTACTTC.

On this clonotype: Sequence at one end of the junction differs from germline and may be a read error. The chain uses TRBV12-5 and TRBJ2-7; 8 bases agree with TRBD2. Germline CDR1 reads LGHNT; CDR2 reads FRNRAP. This CDR3 is built from 14 residues. This CDR3 reads CASALSGSSYEQYF. The CDR3 DNA reads TGTGCTAGTGCTTTGAGCGGGAGCTCTTACGAGCAGTACTTC.

This clonotype was seen more than once but under ten times. The chain has TRBV7-8 and TRBJ1-1; D is perhaps TRBD1 (6 bases). V was trimmed by 6 bases and J by 5 bases, leaving 16 bases between them. CDR3 length: 14 amino acids. Germline CDR1 SGHVS, CDR2 FQNEAQ. CDR3 region: CASRLYGGRTEAFF. The CDR3 DNA reads as TGTGCCAGCAGACTCTATGGGGGCCGGACTGAAGCTTTCTTT. Full variable domain (remainder filled in from reference TRBV7-8 and TRBJ1-1): GAGVSQSPRYKVAKRGQDVALRCDPISGHVSLFWYQQALGQGPEFLTYFQNEAQLDKSGLPSDRFFAERPEGSVSTLKIQRTQQEDSAVYLCASRLYGGRTEAFFGQGTRLTVV.

This clonotype was counted at least ten times. The J gene is TRBJ1-2, the V gene TRBV12-3 or TRBV12-4; D is ambiguous. The V and J ends lost 1 base and 4 bases respectively, with 13 bases between them. CDR3 length: 15 amino acids. In DNA form, the CDR3 reads TGTGCCAGCAGTTTAGATGGCTTAACGAGCTATGGCTACACCTTC. Its protein product is CASSLDGLTSYGYTF.

The chain is built from TRBV5-1 and TRBJ2-2; 8 bases line up with TRBD2. This CDR3 region has 16 residues. Germline V gives CDR1 SGHRS, CDR2 YFSETQ. V dropped 4 bases and J dropped 0; count of bases not matched to a gene: 5. The DNA for the CDR3 is TGCGCCAGCAGCCAAGCGGGACTAGCGAACACCGGGGAGCTGTTTTTT. The encoded protein is CASSQAGLANTGELFF. Supplemented by reference TRBV5-1 and TRBJ2-2, the full variable domain reads KAGVTQTPRYLIKTRGQQVTLSCSPISGHRSVSWYQQTPGQGLQFLFEYFSETQRNKGNFPGRFSGRQFSNSRSEMNVSTLELGDSALYLCASSQAGLANTGELFFGEGSRLTVL.